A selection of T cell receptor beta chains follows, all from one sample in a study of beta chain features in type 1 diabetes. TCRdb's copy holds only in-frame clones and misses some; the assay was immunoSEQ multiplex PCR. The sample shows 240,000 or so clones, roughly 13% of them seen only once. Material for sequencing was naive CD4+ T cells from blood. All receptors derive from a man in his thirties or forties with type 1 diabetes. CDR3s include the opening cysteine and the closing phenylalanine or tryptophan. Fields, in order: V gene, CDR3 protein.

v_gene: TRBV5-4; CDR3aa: CASSLGLGDETQYF
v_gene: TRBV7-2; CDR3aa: CASSPSGEYGYTF
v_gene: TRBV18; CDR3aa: CASSPGTSSYEQYF
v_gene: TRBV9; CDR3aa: CASSSRTAQETQYF
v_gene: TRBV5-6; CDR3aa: CASSLWQGVYEQYF
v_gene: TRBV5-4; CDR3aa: CASSEGQGTTEAFF
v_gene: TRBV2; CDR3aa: CASSAWRVETQYF
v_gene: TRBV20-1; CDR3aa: CSARELNEQFF
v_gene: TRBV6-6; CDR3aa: CASSPWTGDQPQHF
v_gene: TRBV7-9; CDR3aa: CASSISTTAANTEAFF
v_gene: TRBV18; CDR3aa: CASSPREGDEQFF
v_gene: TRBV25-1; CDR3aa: CASSVPGVTDTQYF
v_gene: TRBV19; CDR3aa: CASSKDRGPYEQYF
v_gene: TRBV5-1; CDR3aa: CASSLEAGAAYEQYF
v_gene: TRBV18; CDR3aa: CASSPQGQGYGEAFF
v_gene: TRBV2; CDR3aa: CASSDLAGTDTQYF
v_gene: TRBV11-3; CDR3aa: CASSLDGQKSSYEQYF
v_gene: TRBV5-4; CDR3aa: CASSRDSSGNTIYF
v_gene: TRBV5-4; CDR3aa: CASSSEDRGSETQYF
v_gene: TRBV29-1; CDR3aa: CSVEDRQGATEAFF
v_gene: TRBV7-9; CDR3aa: CASSPKGTGGEQYF
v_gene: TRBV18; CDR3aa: CASSSQGTGQPQHF
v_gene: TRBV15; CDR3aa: CATSRDRVTTFF
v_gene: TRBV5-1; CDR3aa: CASSPFTSPGELFF
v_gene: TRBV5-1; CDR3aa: CASHGGSEETQYF
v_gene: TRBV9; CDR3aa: CASIRSSGTETQYF
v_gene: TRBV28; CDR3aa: CASSSHGLAGGFHEQYF
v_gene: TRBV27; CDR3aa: CASSLVYGQPQHF
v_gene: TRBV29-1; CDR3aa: CSVEEPGSGANVLTF
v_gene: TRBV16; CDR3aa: CASSQSGGVPEAFF
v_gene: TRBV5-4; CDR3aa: CASSSPTSAYNEQFF
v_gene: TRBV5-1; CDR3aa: CASSFQGPDTQYF
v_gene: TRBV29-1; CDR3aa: CSVGQGLNTEAFF
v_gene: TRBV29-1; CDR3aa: CSASGDSTDTQYF
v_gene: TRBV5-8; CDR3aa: CASSPDRGQETQYF
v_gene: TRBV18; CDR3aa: CASSPGLAGSYEQYF
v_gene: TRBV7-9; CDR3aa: CASSPTGFDTEAFF
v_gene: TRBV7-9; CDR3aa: CASSGGGDQPQHF
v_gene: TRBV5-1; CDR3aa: CASSSELAGDVDTQYF
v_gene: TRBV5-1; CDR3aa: CASSLSAGGFPNEQFF
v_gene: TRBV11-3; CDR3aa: CASSWDRENEQFF
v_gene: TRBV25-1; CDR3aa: CASSGIDYGYTF
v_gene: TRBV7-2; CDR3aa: CASSLSRQGRDNEQFF
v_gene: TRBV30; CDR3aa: CAWSGGYGYTF
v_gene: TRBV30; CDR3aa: CAWSRGQGGEKLFF
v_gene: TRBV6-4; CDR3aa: CASSDQQGTGPQHF
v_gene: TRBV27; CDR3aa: CASGISGGLSYNEQFF
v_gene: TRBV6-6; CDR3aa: CASSYTSQGETQYF
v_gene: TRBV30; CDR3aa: CAWSVQGAGELFF
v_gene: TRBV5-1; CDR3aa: CASSLAQGYNEQFF
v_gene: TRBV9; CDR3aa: CASSPRLADYNEQFF
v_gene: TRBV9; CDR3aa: CASSVSGTGLSGANVLTF
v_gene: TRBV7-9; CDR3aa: CASSFLGHHYEQYF
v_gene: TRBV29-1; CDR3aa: CSVDRGLNTEAFF
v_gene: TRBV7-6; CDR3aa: CASSSGLAGPEETQYF
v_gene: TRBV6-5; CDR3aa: CASSRTGRNTEAFF
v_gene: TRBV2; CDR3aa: CASLRDQGYYEQYF
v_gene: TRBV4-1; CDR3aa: CASSQARTSGGATDTQYF
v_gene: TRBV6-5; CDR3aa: CASSRTSHEQYF
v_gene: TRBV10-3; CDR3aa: CAISDQNTGELFF